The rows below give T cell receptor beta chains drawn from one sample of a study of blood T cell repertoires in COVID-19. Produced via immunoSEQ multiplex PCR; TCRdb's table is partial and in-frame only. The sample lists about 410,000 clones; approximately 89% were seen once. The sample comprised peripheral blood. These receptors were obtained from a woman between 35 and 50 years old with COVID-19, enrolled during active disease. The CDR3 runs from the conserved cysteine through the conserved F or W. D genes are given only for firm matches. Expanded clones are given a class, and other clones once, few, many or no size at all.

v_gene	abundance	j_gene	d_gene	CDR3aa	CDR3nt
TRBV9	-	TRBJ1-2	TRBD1	CASSVDRGLVYGYTF	TGTGCCAGCAGCGTAGACAGGGGGCTGGTATATGGCTACACCTTC
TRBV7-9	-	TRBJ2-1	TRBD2	CASSPLLAAYNEQFF	TGTGCCAGCAGCCCCCTGCTAGCGGCCTACAATGAGCAGTTCTTC
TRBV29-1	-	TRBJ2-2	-	CSVLMSQANTGELFF	TGCAGCGTCCTCATGTCACAGGCGAACACCGGGGAGCTGTTTTTT
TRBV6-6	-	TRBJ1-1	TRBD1	CASSYPLQGASTEAFF	TGTGCCAGCAGTTACCCCCTCCAGGGGGCAAGCACTGAAGCTTTCTTT
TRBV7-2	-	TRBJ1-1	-	CASSLGPGNTEAFF	TGTGCCAGCAGCTTAGGGCCGGGGAACACTGAAGCTTTCTTT
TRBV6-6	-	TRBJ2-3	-	CASSYSRGATDTQYF	TGTGCCAGCAGTTACTCACGGGGGGCGACAGATACGCAGTATTTT
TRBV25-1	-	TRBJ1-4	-	CASSVGVEKLFF	TGTGCCAGCAGTGTAGGGGTCGAAAAACTGTTTTTT
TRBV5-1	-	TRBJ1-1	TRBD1	CASSWTGTTEAFF	TGCGCCAGCAGCTGGACAGGGACCACTGAAGCTTTCTTT
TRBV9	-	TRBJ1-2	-	CASSKGQGGNYGYTF	TGTGCCAGCAGCAAAGGTCAGGGTGGCAACTATGGCTACACCTTC
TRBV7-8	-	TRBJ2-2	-	CASSSQQGRLNTGELFF	TGTGCCAGCAGCTCCCAACAGGGACGCCTGAACACCGGGGAGCTGTTTTTT
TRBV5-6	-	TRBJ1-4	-	CASSFNRYPNEKLFF	TGTGCCAGCAGCTTTAACAGATACCCTAATGAAAAACTGTTTTTT
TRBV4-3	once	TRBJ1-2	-	CASSHRETAYGYTF	TGCGCCAGCAGCCACCGCGAGACAGCCTATGGCTACACCTTC
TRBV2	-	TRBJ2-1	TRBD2	CASSEASGGRQFF	TGTGCCAGCAGTGAAGCTAGCGGGGGGAGACAGTTCTTC
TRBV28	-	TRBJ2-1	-	CASSLLGTPDNEQFF	TGTGCCAGCAGTTTACTCGGGACACCAGACAATGAGCAGTTCTTC
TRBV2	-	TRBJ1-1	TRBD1	CASSAWTGLAFF	TGTGCCAGCAGTGCCTGGACAGGGTTGGCTTTCTTT
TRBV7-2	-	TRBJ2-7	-	CASSGRGGNYEQYF	TGTGCCAGCAGCGGAAGGGGGGGGAACTACGAGCAGTACTTC
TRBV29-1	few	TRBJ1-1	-	CSVRTVEAFF	TGCAGCGTTCGGACAGTTGAAGCTTTCTTT
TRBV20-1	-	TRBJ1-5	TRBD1	CSASTGGTQPQHF	TGCAGTGCTAGTACAGGGGGAACTCAGCCCCAGCATTTT
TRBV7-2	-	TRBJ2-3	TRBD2	CASSQDSGRADTQYF	TGTGCCAGCAGCCAAGATAGCGGGCGGGCAGATACGCAGTATTTT
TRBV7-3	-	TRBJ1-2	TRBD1	CASSSSSGGLTYGYTF	TGTGCCAGCAGCTCGTCCTCAGGGGGCCTGACCTATGGCTACACCTTC
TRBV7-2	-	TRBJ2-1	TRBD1	CASSLAGTGVDEQFF	TGTGCCAGCAGCTTAGCCGGGACAGGGGTCGATGAGCAGTTCTTC
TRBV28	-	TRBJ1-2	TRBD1	CASSLLGTGPYGYTF	TGTGCCAGCAGTTTATTAGGGACAGGGCCCTATGGCTACACCTTC
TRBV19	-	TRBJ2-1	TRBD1	CASSFRQGVTYNEQFF	TGTGCCAGTAGTTTCCGACAGGGAGTAACCTACAATGAGCAGTTCTTC
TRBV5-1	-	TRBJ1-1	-	CASSLALGQGGTEAFF	TGCGCCAGCAGCTTGGCTTTAGGGCAGGGAGGCACTGAAGCTTTCTTT
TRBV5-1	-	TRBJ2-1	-	CASSLDGPGGNEQFF	TGCGCCAGCAGCTTGGACGGACCCGGGGGAAATGAGCAGTTCTTC
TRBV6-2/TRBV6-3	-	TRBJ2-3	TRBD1	CASSYPRTGINPDTQYF	TGTGCCAGCAGTTACCCCCGGACAGGGATTAACCCAGATACGCAGTATTTT
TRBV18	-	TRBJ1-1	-	CASSSRSSEAFF	TGTGCCAGCTCATCGAGGTCCAGTGAAGCTTTCTTT
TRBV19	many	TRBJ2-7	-	CASNTGRDSYEQYF	TGTGCCAGTAACACAGGGCGCGACTCCTACGAGCAGTACTTC
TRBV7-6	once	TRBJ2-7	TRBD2	CASSRRTSGIIYEQYF	TGTGCCAGCAGCCGTCGGACTAGCGGGATTATATACGAGCAGTACTTC
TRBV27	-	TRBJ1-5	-	CASSFPNQPQHF	TGTGCCAGCAGCTTTCCTAATCAGCCCCAGCATTTT
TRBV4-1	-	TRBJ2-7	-	CASSQVIAPGEQYF	TGCGCCAGCAGCCAAGTGATAGCACCCGGCGAGCAGTACTTC
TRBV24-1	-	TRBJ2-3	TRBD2	CATSDRAGGPSRGDTQYF	TGTGCCACCAGTGACCGAGCGGGAGGGCCATCGAGAGGAGATACGCAGTATTTT
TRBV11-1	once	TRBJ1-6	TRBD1	CASSRDRVGSPLHF	TGTGCCAGCAGCCGCGACAGGGTGGGTTCACCCCTCCACTTT
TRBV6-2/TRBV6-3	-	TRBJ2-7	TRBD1	CASSPPTGSYEQYF	TGTGCCAGCAGTCCCCCGACAGGGAGCTACGAGCAGTACTTC
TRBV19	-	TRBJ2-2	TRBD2	CASSRGSSGRAGELFF	TGTGCCAGTAGTAGGGGGTCTAGCGGGAGGGCCGGGGAGCTGTTTTTT
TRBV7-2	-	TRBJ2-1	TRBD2	CASSVPGLTYNEQFF	TGTGCCAGCAGCGTTCCGGGACTAACCTACAATGAGCAGTTCTTC
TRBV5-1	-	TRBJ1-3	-	CASSLGGDSGNTIYF	TGCGCCAGCAGCTTGGGTGGAGACTCTGGAAACACCATATATTTT
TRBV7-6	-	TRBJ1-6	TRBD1	CASSLAQGSSPLHF	TGTGCCAGCAGCTTAGCACAGGGGAGTTCACCCCTCCACTTT
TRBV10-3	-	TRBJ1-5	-	CAINLQGPGQPQHF	TGTGCCATCAACCTACAGGGTCCAGGGCAGCCCCAGCATTTT
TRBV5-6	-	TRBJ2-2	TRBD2	CASSLVFGGTNTGELFF	TGTGCCAGCAGCTTGGTTTTCGGGGGGACGAACACCGGGGAGCTGTTTTTT
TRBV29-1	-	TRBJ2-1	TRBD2	CSAPFSGAFYEQFF	TGCAGCGCCCCCTTTAGCGGGGCCTTCTATGAGCAGTTCTTC
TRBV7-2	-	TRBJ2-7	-	CASSRGTPAYEQYF	TGTGCCAGCAGCAGGGGGACCCCAGCCTACGAGCAGTACTTC
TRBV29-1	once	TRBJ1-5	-	CSASGGQGRNQPQHF	TGCAGCGCTTCTGGGGGCCAGGGCCGCAATCAGCCCCAGCATTTT
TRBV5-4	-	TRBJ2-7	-	CASRRGTSREQYF	TGTGCCAGCAGGCGTGGGACATCTCGTGAGCAGTACTTC
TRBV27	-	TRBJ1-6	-	CASSLFTGIQRNNSPLHF	TGTGCCAGCAGTTTATTTACCGGGATCCAGAGGAATAATTCACCCCTCCACTTT
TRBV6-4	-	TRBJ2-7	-	CASGTTLGSEQYF	TGTGCCAGCGGGACAACCCTGGGATCCGAGCAGTACTTC
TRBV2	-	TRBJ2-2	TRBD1	CASTKTGTGGAGELFF	TGTGCCAGCACCAAGACCGGGACAGGGGGGGCCGGGGAGCTGTTTTTT
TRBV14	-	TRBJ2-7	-	CASSRNRAGFSYEQYF	TGTGCCAGCAGCCGAAATCGGGCAGGGTTTTCCTACGAGCAGTACTTC
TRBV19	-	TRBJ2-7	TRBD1	CASKSGTGGREQYF	TGTGCCAGTAAATCCGGGACAGGGGGCAGGGAGCAGTACTTC
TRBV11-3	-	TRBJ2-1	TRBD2	CASSRGRESSYNEQFF	TGTGCCAGCAGCCGCGGGAGGGAGAGCTCCTACAATGAGCAGTTCTTC
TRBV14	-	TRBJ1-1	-	CASSQELQKNTEAFF	TGTGCCAGCAGCCAAGAACTCCAAAAAAACACTGAAGCTTTCTTT
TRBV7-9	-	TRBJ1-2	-	CASSFAKTANYGYTF	TGTGCCAGCAGCTTTGCGAAGACAGCTAACTATGGCTACACCTTC